This T cell receptor (beta chain) was found in a study of CD8 T cells in ankylosing spondylitis. TCRdb independently ran MiXCR on the 5' RACE reads; one entry per CDR3 protein. The table has 250,000 to 350,000 distinct CDR3 sequences, less than 25% seen once. V was pared by 5 bases and J by 2 bases, with 13 bases between. The CDR3 totals 14 residues. The sample consisted of blood, either unsorted or a sorted T cell fraction (not recorded which). The chain links TRBV12-3 or TRBV12-4 to TRBJ2-7, with D unresolved. The receptor was derived from a female donor with ankylosing spondylitis or in good health (not recorded which). In DNA, the CDR3 is TGTGCCAGCAGTCCCCCACAGAGAACCTACGAGCAGTACTTC. Translated: CASSPPQRTYEQYF.